The rows below give T cell receptor beta chains drawn from one sample of a study of control samples from healthy donors and cancer patients. The protocol was immunoSEQ multiplex PCR, while the TCRdb copy is restricted to in-frame clones and leaves out a portion. In the table there are approximately 190,000 clones, 90% to 95% of which are singletons. Material for sequencing was blood. Source of these receptors: a man aged 25-45 years in good health. Both conserved end residues are part of each CDR3. D genes are given only for firm matches. Size is stated for part of the rows, as once, few or many counts, or as a class when the clone is expanded.

>TRBV25-1|-|once|TRBJ1-1
TGTGCCAGCAGTTGGCAGGGAAATACTGAAGCTTTCTTT
CASSWQGNTEAFF
>TRBV13|TRBD2|-|TRBJ2-7
TGTGCCAGCAGCTTAGTAACTAGCGGGGGGGACTACGAGCAGTACTTC
CASSLVTSGGDYEQYF
>TRBV30|-|-|TRBJ1-6
TGTGCCTGGAGTGTCCGCAGAGGGGCACCCCTCCACTTT
CAWSVRRGAPLHF
>TRBV2|-|-|TRBJ2-7
TGTGCCAGCAGTGAAGCCCAGCTGGCGGGGTACGAGCAGTACTTC
CASSEAQLAGYEQYF
>TRBV6-1|-|-|TRBJ1-5
TGTGCCAGCAGTGAACTGTTTGGTCAGCCCCAGCATTTT
CASSELFGQPQHF
>TRBV6-5|-|once|TRBJ1-1
TGTGCCAGCAGTTGGACGCAGGGCTTGAACACTGAAGCTTTCTTT
CASSWTQGLNTEAFF
>TRBV9|TRBD2|once|TRBJ2-3
TGTGCCAGCAGCGCCCAAGCGGGGGGACGGACAGATACGCAGTATTTT
CASSAQAGGRTDTQYF
>TRBV9|-|-|TRBJ1-2
TGTGCCAGCAGCGTAGGTGGGGGGAACTATGGCTACACCTTC
CASSVGGGNYGYTF
>TRBV7-9|-|-|TRBJ2-5
TGTGCCAGCAGCTTTGGTGTGGCGGGGGCGGTTGAGACCCAGTACTTC
CASSFGVAGAVETQYF
>TRBV6-5|TRBD1|-|TRBJ2-2
TGTGCCAGCAGTTCCCAGGGGGCAGTCACCGGGGAGCTGTTTTTT
CASSSQGAVTGELFF
>TRBV12-5|TRBD2|-|TRBJ2-3
TGTGCTAGTGGTCCCCCCCTAGCGGGGGGCAGGGATACGCAGTATTTT
CASGPPLAGGRDTQYF
>TRBV2|TRBD1|-|TRBJ1-2
TGTGCCAGCAGTGAGAATCCGGGACAGGGCCACTATGGCTACACCTTC
CASSENPGQGHYGYTF
>TRBV18|-|-|TRBJ2-4
TGTGCCAGCTCATCAAGGGCAACAGGGTGGGACATTCAGTACTTC
CASSSRATGWDIQYF
>TRBV7-9|-|-|TRBJ2-3
TGTGCCAGCAGCCATAGTCTAGCATATGTTACAGATACGCAGTATTTT
CASSHSLAYVTDTQYF
>TRBV10-1|-|few|TRBJ2-7
TGCGCCAGCAGTGAGTCGGGTGAGCAGTACTTC
CASSESGEQYF
>TRBV2|TRBD2|-|TRBJ2-7
TGTGCCAGCAGGAGACTAGCGGGGGCTCCCTACGAGCAGTACTTC
CASRRLAGAPYEQYF
>TRBV5-8|TRBD2|-|TRBJ2-1
TGTGCCAGCAGCTTGTGGCAGCGGGGGGGTATCGCCTACAATGAGCAGTTCTTC
CASSLWQRGGIAYNEQFF
>TRBV5-4|-|-|TRBJ1-2
TGTGCCAGCAGCTTGGATACCCGGCGCCAGGGATCAGCCGGCTACACCTTC
CASSLDTRRQGSAGYTF
>TRBV4-1|-|-|TRBJ1-4
TGCGCCAGCAGCCAAGCGGGTGGGAGTAATGAAAAACTGTTTTTT
CASSQAGGSNEKLFF
>TRBV2|-|-|TRBJ1-2
TGTGCCAGCAGTGTCGGGGACTCCTATGGCTACACCTTC
CASSVGDSYGYTF
>TRBV28|-|-|TRBJ2-1
TGTGCCAGCAACGGGGGGCGATCCTACAATGAGCAGTTCTTC
CASNGGRSYNEQFF
>TRBV3-1/TRBV3-2|-|-|TRBJ2-2
TGTGCCAGCAGCCAAGATAAGGATAGCCTAAACACCGGGGAGCTGTTTTTT
CASSQDKDSLNTGELFF
>TRBV9|TRBD1|-|TRBJ2-7
TGTGCCAGCAGCCCCAGGACAGGGGGCTACGAGCAGTACTTC
CASSPRTGGYEQYF
>TRBV4-1|-|-|TRBJ1-2
TGCGCCAGCAGCCAGGCACCCGAGGACTATGGCTACACCTTC
CASSQAPEDYGYTF
>TRBV9|TRBD1|-|TRBJ1-5
TGTGCCAGCAGCCCGAGACCGGGACAGGGAAAAGATCAGCCCCAGCATTTT
CASSPRPGQGKDQPQHF
>TRBV6-5|-|-|TRBJ1-5
TGTGCCAGCAGTCATCAGGGTAATGGCAATCAGCCCCAGCATTTT
CASSHQGNGNQPQHF
>TRBV12-3/TRBV12-4|TRBD2|-|TRBJ2-7
TGTGCCAGCAAGCTAGCGGAAACCTACGAGCAGTACTTC
CASKLAETYEQYF
>TRBV5-1|-|-|TRBJ2-3
TGCGCCAGCAGCCACGGATCGGGAAACACAGATACGCAGTATTTT
CASSHGSGNTDTQYF
>TRBV10-3|-|-|TRBJ2-7
TGTGCCACGGCCGGGGGACAGCTCCCTTCCTCCGAGCAGTACTTC
CATAGGQLPSSEQYF
>TRBV2|-|-|TRBJ1-2
TGTGCCATACAGGGAAACTATGGCTACACCTTC
CAIQGNYGYTF
>TRBV13|TRBD1|-|TRBJ1-2
TGTGCCAGCAGCTCAGGGGGACACTATGGCTACACCTTC
CASSSGGHYGYTF
>TRBV2|-|-|TRBJ2-7
TGTGCCAGCAGTGAAGGGGGTTGGGCCAGGACCTACGAGCAGTACTTC
CASSEGGWARTYEQYF
>TRBV5-4|-|-|TRBJ1-1
TGTGCCAGCAGCTGGCCGGACACTGAAGCTTTCTTT
CASSWPDTEAFF
>TRBV6-6|TRBD1|-|TRBJ1-2
TGTGCCAGCAGTTACTCCCCGGGACAGGGGGAAGGGACCTTC
CASSYSPGQGEGTF
>TRBV12-3/TRBV12-4|TRBD1|once|TRBJ1-2
TGTGCCAGCAGTTACAGGGGTAGCTATGGCTACACCTTC
CASSYRGSYGYTF
>TRBV10-1|-|-|TRBJ2-6
TGCGCCAGCAGTGAGTCTGGCTCTGGGGCCAACGTCCTGACTTTC
CASSESGSGANVLTF
>TRBV19|-|-|TRBJ1-3
TGTGCCAGTAGTTCCCAGGGCTCTGGAAACACCATATATTTT
CASSSQGSGNTIYF
>TRBV5-4|TRBD2|-|TRBJ2-7
TGTGCCAGCAGTCCGTTAGCGGGGGGATACGGCGAGCAGTACTTC
CASSPLAGGYGEQYF
>TRBV18|-|-|TRBJ1-3
TGTGCCAGCTCACCAGAGGGGTCTGGAAACACCATATATTTT
CASSPEGSGNTIYF
>TRBV19|-|-|TRBJ1-1
TGTGCCAGTAGTGTGACCCGAGGTCGGGCAGCTTTCTTT
CASSVTRGRAAFF
>TRBV5-1|-|-|TRBJ2-2
TGCGCCAGCAGCTTGGCGGCCATTCGGGAGCTGTTTTTT
CASSLAAIRELFF
>TRBV6-5|-|-|TRBJ1-1
TGTGCCAGCAGCGAGGGCACTGAAGCTTTCTTT
CASSEGTEAFF
>TRBV7-9|TRBD1|once|TRBJ2-3
TGTGCCAGCAGCACCTTACAGGGGGAACCAGATACGCAGTATTTT
CASSTLQGEPDTQYF
>TRBV7-9|-|-|TRBJ1-3
TGTGCCAGCAGCTGGGGGAGCTCTGGAAACACCATATATTTT
CASSWGSSGNTIYF
>TRBV6-5|-|-|TRBJ1-2
TGTGCCAGCAGACTAGGCAGGCTCTATGGCTACACCTTC
CASRLGRLYGYTF
>TRBV11-3|-|-|TRBJ2-3
TGTGCCAGCAGCTTAGCGAGGAGCACAGATACGCAGTATTTT
CASSLARSTDTQYF
>TRBV7-3|-|-|TRBJ2-7
TGTGCCAGCAGGCTACAGGGTTTCCACGAGCAGTACTTC
CASRLQGFHEQYF
>TRBV24-1|-|-|TRBJ2-5
TGTGCCACCGCCGAGGGACGGCAGGTAGAGACCCAGTACTTC
CATAEGRQVETQYF
>TRBV6-6|TRBD1|-|TRBJ2-2
TGTGCCAGCAGTCGCAGCCGGACAGGAAGATCCTCGAACACCGGGGAGCTGTTTTTT
CASSRSRTGRSSNTGELFF
>TRBV12-3/TRBV12-4|TRBD1|-|TRBJ2-3
TGTGCCAGTCTCGGTCAGGGGGTAGATACGCAGTATTTT
CASLGQGVDTQYF
>TRBV18|-|-|TRBJ1-4
TGTGCCAGCTCACCTGGTCCGGACACCGAAAAACTGTTTTTT
CASSPGPDTEKLFF
>TRBV7-9|TRBD1|-|TRBJ2-1
TGTGCCAGCAGCTTAGGGCAGGGGGCCTACAATGAGCAGTTCTTC
CASSLGQGAYNEQFF
>TRBV3-1/TRBV3-2|-|-|TRBJ1-2
TGTGCCAGCAGCCAAGATGTCAGGGCAGGAGGCTACACCTTC
CASSQDVRAGGYTF
>TRBV28|-|-|TRBJ2-7
TGTGCCAGCAGTTTGTCAGGGGGGGGGACCTACGAGCAGTACTTC
CASSLSGGGTYEQYF
>TRBV29-1|-|-|TRBJ1-1
TGCAGCGTTGCGTCGAGACTGAACACTGAAGCTTTCTTT
CSVASRLNTEAFF
>TRBV7-9|-|once|TRBJ2-2
TGTGCCAGCAGCTTAGACAGAAACACCGGGGAGCTGTTTTTT
CASSLDRNTGELFF
>TRBV7-9|TRBD1|-|TRBJ2-7
TGTGCCAGCAGCCTCCAGGGGGCAATCCACGAGCAGTACTTC
CASSLQGAIHEQYF
>TRBV25-1|-|-|TRBJ2-5
TGTGCCAGCAGTGATCACAGGGAGCTAGAGACCCAGTACTTC
CASSDHRELETQYF